These 15 T cell receptor beta chains originate from one sample sequenced in a study of shared clonotypes between healthy human individuals. Assay: immunoSEQ multiplex PCR; the TCRdb copy retains only in-frame clones and omits some. The data hold some 2.1 million clones, with 90% to 95% observed a single time. The sample was naive CD4+ T cells sorted from blood. Noted subset: CD45RA+ positively selected. The origin of the receptors is a man aged 18 to 29 in good health.

V gene TRBV19 combines with J gene TRBJ2-1, with D possibly TRBD2 on 7 matching bases. This CDR3 comprises 14 residues. V was cut by 3 bases and J by 9 bases, with 15 bases left in between. The V gene's germline CDR1 is LNHDA and CDR2 SQIVND (reference sequence). CDR3 sequence (DNA): TGTGCCAGTAGTATTACCCGGGGGGACATTGAGCAGTTCTTC. The encoded protein is CASSITRGDIEQFF.

For this clone: A read error may account for a junction end that differs from germline. The gene calls are TRBV27 and TRBJ1-5; D is unresolved. The CDR3 extends over 16 amino acids. Per the germline V gene, CDR1 is MNHEY and CDR2 is SMNVEV (reference sequence). The CDR3 bases are TGTGCCAGCAGTTTATCAGTCCTCGGGAGGAATCAACCCCAGCATTTT. This sequence encodes CASSLSVLGRNQPQHF.

The chain recombines TRBV6-6 with TRBJ2-7; no clear D gene. Trimming stripped 6 bases from V and 3 bases from J, with 9 bases between. The CDR3 loop spans 12 amino acids. CDR1 and CDR2 (germline): MNHNY, SVGAGI (reference sequence). The CDR3 spells CASRVVGYEQYF. The CDR3 DNA reads as TGTGCCAGCAGAGTAGTAGGCTACGAGCAGTACTTC.

This chain joins TRBV12-2 and TRBJ2-5. TRBV12-2 is an annotated pseudogene. The CDR3 is made up of 15 amino acids. The CDR3, as DNA: TGTGCAAGTCGCTCCAAGCGCGGACGAAAAGAGACCCAGTACTTC. Translation: CASRSKRGRKETQYF.

The V gene is TRBV6-5, the J gene TRBJ2-1; D not certain. Germline V gene data show CDR1 as MNHEY and CDR2 as SVGAGI. Trimming cost V 0 bases and J 2 bases, with 11 bases left between them. This CDR3 region has 16 residues. CDR3 residues: CASSYSPYPPYNEQFF. The CDR3 nucleotides read TGTGCCAGCAGTTACTCCCCTTATCCCCCCTACAATGAGCAGTTCTTC.

The CDR3 DNA follows: TGCAGCGGAAGGTGGGGAGATACGCAGTATTTT. It codes for CSGRWGDTQYF. V usage is TRBV29-1 and J usage is TRBJ2-3, with D unresolved. The germline V and J ends were trimmed by 7 bases and 5 bases, with 10 bases remaining between them. The CDR3 has 11 residues. The V gene's germline CDR1 is SQVTM and CDR2 ANQGSEA.

With respect to this clone: The sample contains more than one DNA sequence encoding this CDR3. The chain combines TRBV2 with TRBJ1-1; TRBD1 might be the D (5 bases). Germline V CDR1 and CDR2: SNHLY, FYNNEI. V dropped 6 bases and J dropped 1 base, with 9 bases sitting between them. This CDR3 region has 13 residues. This CDR3 is CASSLDRNTEAFF. As DNA, the CDR3 is TGTGCCAGCAGCTTAGACAGGAACACTGAAGCTTTCTTT.

The chain has TRBV7-9 and TRBJ1-1; no clear D gene. Trimming left V 11 bases short and J 4 bases short, with 23 bases between. The CDR3 totals 15 residues. Germline V CDR1 and CDR2: SEHNR, FQNEAQ (reference sequence). CDR3: CAGTSLGMSGTEAFF. The CDR3 DNA reads as TGTGCCGGAACTTCCCTAGGTATGAGTGGCACTGAAGCTTTCTTT.

DNA of the CDR3: TGTGCCAGCAGCCCTTTAGCTAGCGTGCATACGCAGTATTTT. As protein: CASSPLASVHTQYF. V and J are TRBV2 and TRBJ2-3; D might be TRBD2 (6 bases). The germline V and J ends were trimmed by 6 bases and 7 bases, with 17 bases remaining between them. Germline CDR1 is SNHLY and CDR2 is FYNNEI. The CDR3 length is 14 residues.

This chain connects TRBV7-2 to TRBJ1-5; 7 bases map to TRBD1. This CDR3 is built from 18 residues. With V trimmed by 2 bases and J by 0 bases, 10 bases remained unmatched. The germline gives CDR1 SGHTA, CDR2 FQGNSA. The CDR3 DNA reads TGTGCCAGCAGCTTAAATCCCGGGACAGTTTATAGCAATCAGCCCCAGCATTTT. It specifies CASSLNPGTVYSNQPQHF.

This chain uses TRBV29-1 with TRBJ2-3; possible D gene TRBD2, 6 bases. The CDR3 runs 13 residues. Germline-derived CDR1 and CDR2 are SQVTM and ANQGSEA. The CDR3 protein is CSGGASGLDTQYF. As DNA, the CDR3 is TGCAGTGGAGGGGCTTCAGGGCTAGATACGCAGTATTTT.

V and J are TRBV6-5 and TRBJ1-4, with D perhaps matching TRBD1 (6 bases). Looked up from germline, CDR1 is MNHEY and CDR2 is SVGAGI. With 8 bases removed from V and 1 base from J, the gap between germline ends came to 8 bases. The CDR3 is 13 residues long. CDR3 coding DNA: TGTGCCAGCCAGGGGCGAACTAATGAAAAACTGTTTTTT. Translation: CASQGRTNEKLFF.

This clone was counted a single time. This chain joins TRBV6-5 and TRBJ1-4; a weak D match, TRBD1 (5 bases). Germline V CDR1 and CDR2: MNHEY, SVGAGI. The CDR3 sequence is 15 residues long. V was shortened by 0 bases and J by 3 bases, with 8 bases between the two germline ends. The CDR3 loop reads CASSYSGGANEKLFF. CDR3 DNA sequence: TGTGCCAGCAGTTACTCGGGGGGAGCTAATGAAAAACTGTTTTTT.

This chain uses TRBV6-1 with TRBJ1-6; D uncertain. The V end was cut by 6 bases, the J end by 7 bases, with 16 bases between. CDR3 length equals 15 residues. Germline values: CDR1 MNHNS, CDR2 SASEGT. The CDR3 region is CASSLLSGLNSPLHF. CDR3 in DNA: TGTGCCAGCAGCCTCCTTAGCGGCCTAAATTCACCCCTCCACTTT.

V usage is TRBV7-9 and J usage is TRBJ1-4; perhaps TRBD1 as D (6 bases). V lost 1 base and J lost 8, with 14 bases in between. Germline CDR1 reads SEHNR; CDR2 reads FQNEAQ (reference sequence). The CDR3 contains 15 residues. The CDR3 DNA is TGTGCCAGCAGCTTAGACAGGGAGTGGAGAGAAAAACTGTTTTTT. This translates into CASSLDREWREKLFF.